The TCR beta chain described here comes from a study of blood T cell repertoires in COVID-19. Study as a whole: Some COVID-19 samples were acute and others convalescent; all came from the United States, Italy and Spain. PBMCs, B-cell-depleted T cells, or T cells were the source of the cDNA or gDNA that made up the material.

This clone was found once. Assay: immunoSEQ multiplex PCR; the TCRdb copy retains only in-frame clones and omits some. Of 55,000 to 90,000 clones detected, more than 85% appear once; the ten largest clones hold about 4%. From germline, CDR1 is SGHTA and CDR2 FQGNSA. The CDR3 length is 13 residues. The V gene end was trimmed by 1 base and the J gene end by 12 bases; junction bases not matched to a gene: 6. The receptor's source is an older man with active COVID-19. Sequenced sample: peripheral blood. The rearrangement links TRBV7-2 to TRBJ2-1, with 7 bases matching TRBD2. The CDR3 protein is CASSLVWGGGQFF. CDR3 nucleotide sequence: TGTGCCAGCAGCTTAGTCTGGGGGGGAGGGCAGTTCTTC.